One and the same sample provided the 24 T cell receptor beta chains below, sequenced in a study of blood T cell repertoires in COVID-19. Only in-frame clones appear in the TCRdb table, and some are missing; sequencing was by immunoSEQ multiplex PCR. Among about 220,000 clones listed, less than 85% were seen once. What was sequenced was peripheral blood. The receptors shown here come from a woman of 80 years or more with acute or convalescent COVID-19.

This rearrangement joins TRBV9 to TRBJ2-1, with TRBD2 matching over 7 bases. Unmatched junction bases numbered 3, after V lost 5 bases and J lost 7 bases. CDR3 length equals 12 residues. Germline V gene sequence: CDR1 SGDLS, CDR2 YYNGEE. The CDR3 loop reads CASSGGGNEQFF. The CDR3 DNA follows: TGTGCCAGCAGTGGGGGGGGAAATGAGCAGTTCTTC.

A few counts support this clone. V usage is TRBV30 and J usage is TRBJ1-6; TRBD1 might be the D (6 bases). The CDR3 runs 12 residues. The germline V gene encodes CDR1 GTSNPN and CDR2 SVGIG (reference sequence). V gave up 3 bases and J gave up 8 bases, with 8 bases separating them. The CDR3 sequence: CAWSDRYSPLHF. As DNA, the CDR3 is TGTGCCTGGAGCGACAGGTATTCACCCCTCCACTTT.

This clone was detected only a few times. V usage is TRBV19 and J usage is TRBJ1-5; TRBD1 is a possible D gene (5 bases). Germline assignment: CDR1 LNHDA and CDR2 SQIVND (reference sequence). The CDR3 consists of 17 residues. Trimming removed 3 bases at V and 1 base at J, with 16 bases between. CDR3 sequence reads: CASSISPPGGSNQPQHF. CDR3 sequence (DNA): TGTGCCAGTAGTATTTCCCCTCCCGGGGGAAGCAATCAGCCCCAGCATTTT.

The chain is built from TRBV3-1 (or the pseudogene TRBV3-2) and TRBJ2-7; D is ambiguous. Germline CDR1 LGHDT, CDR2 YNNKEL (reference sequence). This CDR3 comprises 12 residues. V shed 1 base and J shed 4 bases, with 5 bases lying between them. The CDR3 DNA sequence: TGTGCCAGCAGCCAAGTTCCATACGAGCAGTACTTC. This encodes CASSQVPYEQYF.

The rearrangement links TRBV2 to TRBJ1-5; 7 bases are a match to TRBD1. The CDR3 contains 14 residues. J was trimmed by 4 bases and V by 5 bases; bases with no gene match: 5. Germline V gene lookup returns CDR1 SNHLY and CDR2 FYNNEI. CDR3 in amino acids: CASSPGTANQPQHF. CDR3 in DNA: TGTGCCAGCAGTCCTGGGACAGCAAATCAGCCCCAGCATTTT.

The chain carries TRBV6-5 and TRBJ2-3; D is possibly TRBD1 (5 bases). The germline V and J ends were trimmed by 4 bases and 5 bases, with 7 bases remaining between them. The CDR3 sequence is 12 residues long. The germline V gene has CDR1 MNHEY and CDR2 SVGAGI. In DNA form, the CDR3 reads TGTGCCAGCAGTTGGGGCGGAGATACGCAGTATTTT. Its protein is CASSWGGDTQYF.

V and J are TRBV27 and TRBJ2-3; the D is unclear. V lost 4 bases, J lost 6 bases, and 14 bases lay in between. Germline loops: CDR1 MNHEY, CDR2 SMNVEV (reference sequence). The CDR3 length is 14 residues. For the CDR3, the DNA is TGTGCCAGCAGTTCCTGGGCCACGGCTGATACGCAGTATTTT. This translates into CASSSWATADTQYF.

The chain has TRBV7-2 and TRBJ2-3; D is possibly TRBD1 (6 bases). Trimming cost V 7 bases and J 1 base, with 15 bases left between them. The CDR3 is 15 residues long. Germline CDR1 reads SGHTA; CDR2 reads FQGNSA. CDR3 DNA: TGTGCCAGCACCCCCGCCCGACAGGGCACAGATACGCAGTATTTT. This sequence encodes CASTPARQGTDTQYF.

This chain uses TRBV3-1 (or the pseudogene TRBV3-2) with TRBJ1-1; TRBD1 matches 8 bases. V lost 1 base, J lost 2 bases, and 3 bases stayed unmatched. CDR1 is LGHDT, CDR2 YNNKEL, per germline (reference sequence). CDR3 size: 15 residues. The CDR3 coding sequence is TGTGCCAGCAGCCAAGGGACAGGGATTAACACTGAAGCTTTCTTT. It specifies CASSQGTGINTEAFF.

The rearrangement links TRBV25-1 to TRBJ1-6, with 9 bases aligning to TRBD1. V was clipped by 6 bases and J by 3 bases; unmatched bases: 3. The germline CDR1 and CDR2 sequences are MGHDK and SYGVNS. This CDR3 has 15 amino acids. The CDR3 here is CASRGQGIYNSPLHF. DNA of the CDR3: TGTGCCAGCAGAGGACAGGGGATCTATAATTCACCCCTCCACTTT.

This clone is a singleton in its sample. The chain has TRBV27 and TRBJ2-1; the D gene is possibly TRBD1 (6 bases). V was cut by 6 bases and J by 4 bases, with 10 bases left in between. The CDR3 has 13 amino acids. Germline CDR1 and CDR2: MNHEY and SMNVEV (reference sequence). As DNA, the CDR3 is TGTGCCAGCAGGAAGACAGGATACAATGAGCAGTTCTTC. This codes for CASRKTGYNEQFF.

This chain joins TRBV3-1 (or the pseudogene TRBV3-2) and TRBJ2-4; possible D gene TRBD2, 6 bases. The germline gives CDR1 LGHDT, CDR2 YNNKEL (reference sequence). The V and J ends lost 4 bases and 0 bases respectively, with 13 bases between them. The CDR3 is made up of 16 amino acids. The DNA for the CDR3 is TGTGCCAGCAGCCTCGGTGGAGGGGTAGCCAAAAACATTCAGTACTTC. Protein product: CASSLGGGVAKNIQYF.

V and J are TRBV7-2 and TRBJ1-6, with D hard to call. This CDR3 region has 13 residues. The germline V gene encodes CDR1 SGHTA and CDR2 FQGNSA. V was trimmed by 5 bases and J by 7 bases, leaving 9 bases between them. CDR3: CASSDTPNSPLHF. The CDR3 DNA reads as TGTGCCAGCAGCGACACCCCAAATTCACCCCTCCACTTT.

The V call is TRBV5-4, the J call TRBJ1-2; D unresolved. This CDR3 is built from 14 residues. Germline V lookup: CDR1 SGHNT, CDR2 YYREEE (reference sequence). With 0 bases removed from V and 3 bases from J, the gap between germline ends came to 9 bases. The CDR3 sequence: CASSLDVRDYGYTF. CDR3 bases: TGTGCCAGCAGCTTGGACGTTCGCGACTATGGCTACACCTTC.

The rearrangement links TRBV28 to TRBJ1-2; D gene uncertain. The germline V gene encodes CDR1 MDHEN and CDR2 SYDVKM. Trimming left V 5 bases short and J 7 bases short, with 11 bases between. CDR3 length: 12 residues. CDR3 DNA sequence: TGTGCCAGCAGTCCCCGGGGAACTGGCTACACCTTC. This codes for CASSPRGTGYTF.

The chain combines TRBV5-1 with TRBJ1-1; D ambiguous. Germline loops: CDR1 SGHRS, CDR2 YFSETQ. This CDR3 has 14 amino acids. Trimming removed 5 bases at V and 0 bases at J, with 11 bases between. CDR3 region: CASSKELMNTEAFF. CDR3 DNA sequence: TGCGCCAGCAGTAAGGAGCTTATGAACACTGAAGCTTTCTTT.

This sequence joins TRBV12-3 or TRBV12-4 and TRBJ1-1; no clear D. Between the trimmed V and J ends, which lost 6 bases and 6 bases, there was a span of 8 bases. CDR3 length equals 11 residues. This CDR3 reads CASRATAEAFF. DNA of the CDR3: TGTGCCAGCAGGGCAACAGCTGAAGCTTTCTTT.

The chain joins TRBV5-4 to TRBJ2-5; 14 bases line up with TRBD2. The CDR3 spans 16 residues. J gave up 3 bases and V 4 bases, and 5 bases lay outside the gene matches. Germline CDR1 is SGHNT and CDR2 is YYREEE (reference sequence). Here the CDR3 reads CASSPGLAGGKETQYF. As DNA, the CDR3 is TGTGCCAGCAGCCCTGGACTAGCGGGGGGAAAAGAGACCCAGTACTTC.

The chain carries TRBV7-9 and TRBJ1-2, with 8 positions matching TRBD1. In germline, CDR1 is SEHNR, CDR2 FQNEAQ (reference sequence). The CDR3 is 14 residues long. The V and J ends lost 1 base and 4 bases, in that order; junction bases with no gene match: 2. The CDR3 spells CASSLGGTGYGYTF. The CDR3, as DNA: TGTGCCAGCAGCTTAGGTGGGACAGGCTATGGCTACACCTTC.

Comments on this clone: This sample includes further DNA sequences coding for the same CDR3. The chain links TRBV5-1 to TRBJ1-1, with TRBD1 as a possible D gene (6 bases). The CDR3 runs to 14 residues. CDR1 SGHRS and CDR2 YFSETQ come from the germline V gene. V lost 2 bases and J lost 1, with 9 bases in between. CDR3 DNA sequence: TGCGCCAGCAGCTTAGGACAGACGAACACTGAAGCTTTCTTT. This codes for CASSLGQTNTEAFF.

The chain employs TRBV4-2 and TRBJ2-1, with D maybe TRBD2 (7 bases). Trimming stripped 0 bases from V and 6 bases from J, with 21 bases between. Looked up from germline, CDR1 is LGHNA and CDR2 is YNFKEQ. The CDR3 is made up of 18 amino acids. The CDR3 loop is CASSQDMIEGGRGNEQFF. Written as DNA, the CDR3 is TGTGCCAGCAGCCAAGATATGATAGAGGGGGGGCGTGGCAATGAGCAGTTCTTC.

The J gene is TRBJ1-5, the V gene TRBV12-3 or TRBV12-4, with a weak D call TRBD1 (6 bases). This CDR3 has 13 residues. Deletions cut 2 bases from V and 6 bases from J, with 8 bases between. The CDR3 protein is CASSLNRAQPQHF. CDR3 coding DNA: TGTGCCAGCAGTTTAAACAGGGCTCAGCCCCAGCATTTT.

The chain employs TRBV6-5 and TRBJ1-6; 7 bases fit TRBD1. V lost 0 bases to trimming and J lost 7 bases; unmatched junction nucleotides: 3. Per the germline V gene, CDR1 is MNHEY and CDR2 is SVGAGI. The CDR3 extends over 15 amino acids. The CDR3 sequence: CASSYSGQQNSPLHF. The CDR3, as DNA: TGTGCCAGCAGTTACTCGGGACAGCAGAATTCACCCCTCCACTTT.

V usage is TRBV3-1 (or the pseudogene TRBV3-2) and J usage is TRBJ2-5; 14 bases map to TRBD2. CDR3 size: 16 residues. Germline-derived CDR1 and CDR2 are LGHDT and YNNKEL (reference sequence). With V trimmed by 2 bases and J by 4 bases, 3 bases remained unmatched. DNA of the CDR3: TGTGCCAGCAGCCAATTCGGGACTAGCGGGGGAGAGACCCAGTACTTC. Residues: CASSQFGTSGGETQYF.